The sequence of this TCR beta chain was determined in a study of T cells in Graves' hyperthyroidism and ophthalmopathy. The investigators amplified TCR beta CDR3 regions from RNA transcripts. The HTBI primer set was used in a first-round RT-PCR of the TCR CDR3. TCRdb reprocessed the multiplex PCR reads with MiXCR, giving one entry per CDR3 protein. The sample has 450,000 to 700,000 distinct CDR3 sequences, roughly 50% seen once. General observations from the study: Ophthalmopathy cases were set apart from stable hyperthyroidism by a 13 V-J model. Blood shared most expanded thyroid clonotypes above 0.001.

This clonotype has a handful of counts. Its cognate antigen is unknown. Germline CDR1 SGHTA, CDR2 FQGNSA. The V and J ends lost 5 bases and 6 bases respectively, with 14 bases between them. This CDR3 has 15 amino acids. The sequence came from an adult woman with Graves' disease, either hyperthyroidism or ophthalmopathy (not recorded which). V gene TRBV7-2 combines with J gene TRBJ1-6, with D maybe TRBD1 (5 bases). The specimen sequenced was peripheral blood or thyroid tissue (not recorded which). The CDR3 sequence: CASSLTGTSNSPLHF. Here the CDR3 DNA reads TGTGCCAGCAGCCTAACGGGGACTTCTAATTCACCCCTCCACTTT.